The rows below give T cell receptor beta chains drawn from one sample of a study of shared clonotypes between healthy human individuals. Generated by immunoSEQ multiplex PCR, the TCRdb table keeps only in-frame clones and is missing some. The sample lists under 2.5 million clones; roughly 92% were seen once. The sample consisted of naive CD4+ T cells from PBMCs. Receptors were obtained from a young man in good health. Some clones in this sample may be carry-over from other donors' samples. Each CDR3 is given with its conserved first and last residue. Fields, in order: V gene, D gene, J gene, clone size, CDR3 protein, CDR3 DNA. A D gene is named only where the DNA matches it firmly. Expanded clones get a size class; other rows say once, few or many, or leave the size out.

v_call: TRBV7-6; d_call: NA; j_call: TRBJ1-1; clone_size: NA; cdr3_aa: CASSLYSAYTEAFF; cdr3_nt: TGTGCCAGCAGCCTCTACTCAGCATACACTGAAGCTTTCTTT
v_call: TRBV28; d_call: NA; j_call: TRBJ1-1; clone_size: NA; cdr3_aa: CASQLGTAFF; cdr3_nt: TGTGCCAGCCAACTTGGGACGGCTTTCTTT
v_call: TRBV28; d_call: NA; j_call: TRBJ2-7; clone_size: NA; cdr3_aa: CASSLVSSSYEQYF; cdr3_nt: TGTGCCAGCAGTTTAGTGTCTAGCTCTTACGAGCAGTACTTC
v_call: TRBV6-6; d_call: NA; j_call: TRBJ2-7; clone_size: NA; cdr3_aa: CASSYSDFGVYEQYF; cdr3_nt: TGTGCCAGCAGTTACTCGGACTTCGGGGTATACGAGCAGTACTTC
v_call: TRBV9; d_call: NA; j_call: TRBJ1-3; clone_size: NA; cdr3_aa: CASSVEGGVGNTIYF; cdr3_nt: TGTGCCAGCAGCGTAGAAGGGGGGGTAGGAAACACCATATATTTT
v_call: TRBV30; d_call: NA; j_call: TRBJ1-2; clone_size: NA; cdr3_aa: CAWSPNREGYTF; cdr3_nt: TGTGCCTGGAGCCCTAACAGGGAGGGCTACACCTTC
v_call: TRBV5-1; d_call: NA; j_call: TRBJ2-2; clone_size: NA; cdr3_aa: CASSSTGTNTGELFF; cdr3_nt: TGCGCCAGCAGCTCAACAGGAACAAACACCGGGGAGCTGTTTTTT
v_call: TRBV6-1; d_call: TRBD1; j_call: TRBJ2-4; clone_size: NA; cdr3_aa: CASSLGGGIQYF; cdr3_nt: TGTGCCAGCAGTCTAGGGGGCGGCATTCAGTACTTC
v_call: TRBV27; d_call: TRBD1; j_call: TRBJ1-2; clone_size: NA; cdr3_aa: CASSLGTAYSGYTF; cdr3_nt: TGTGCCAGCAGTTTAGGGACAGCCTACAGTGGCTACACCTTC
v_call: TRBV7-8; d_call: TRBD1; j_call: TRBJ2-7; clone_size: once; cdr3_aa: CASSSTYRGPSYEQYF; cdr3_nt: TGTGCCAGCAGCTCGACGTACAGGGGGCCCAGCTACGAGCAGTACTTC
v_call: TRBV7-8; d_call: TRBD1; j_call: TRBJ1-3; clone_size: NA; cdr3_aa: CASSLVGQGYTIYF; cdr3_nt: TGTGCCAGCAGCTTAGTAGGACAGGGGTACACCATATATTTT
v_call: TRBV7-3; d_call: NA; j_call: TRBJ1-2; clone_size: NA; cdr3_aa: CASSYRDYDNYGYTF; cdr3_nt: TGTGCCAGCAGCTACCGAGATTACGATAACTATGGCTACACCTTC
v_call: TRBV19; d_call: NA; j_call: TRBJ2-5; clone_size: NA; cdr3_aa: CASKSRGEVTGRETQYF; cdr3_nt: TGTGCCAGTAAAAGTAGGGGAGAAGTTACCGGTCGAGAGACCCAGTACTTC
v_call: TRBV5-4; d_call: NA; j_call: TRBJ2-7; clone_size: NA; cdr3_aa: CASSRADGSSYEQYF; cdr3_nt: TGTGCCAGCAGCCGCGCGGACGGAAGCTCCTACGAGCAGTACTTC
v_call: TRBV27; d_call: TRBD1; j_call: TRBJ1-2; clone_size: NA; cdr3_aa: CASSLRQGDGYTF; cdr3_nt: TGTGCCAGCAGTTTACGACAGGGAGACGGCTACACCTTC
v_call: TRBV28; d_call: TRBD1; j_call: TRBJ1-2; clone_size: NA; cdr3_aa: CASSFRGRSGYTF; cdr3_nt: TGTGCCAGCAGTTTCAGGGGGCGCAGTGGCTACACCTTC
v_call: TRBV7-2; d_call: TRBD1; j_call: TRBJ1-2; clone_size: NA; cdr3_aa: CASSSQGTGRAYGYTF; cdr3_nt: TGTGCCAGCAGCTCCCAAGGGACAGGTCGAGCCTATGGCTACACCTTC
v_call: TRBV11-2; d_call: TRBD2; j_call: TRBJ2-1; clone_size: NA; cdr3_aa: CASSSLRLAGGAEQFF; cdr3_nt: TGTGCCAGCAGCTCCTTAAGACTAGCGGGAGGGGCTGAGCAGTTCTTC
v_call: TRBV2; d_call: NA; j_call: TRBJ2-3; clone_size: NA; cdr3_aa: CATHWGGLSTDTQYF; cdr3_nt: TGTGCCACCCATTGGGGGGGCCTTAGCACAGATACGCAGTATTTT
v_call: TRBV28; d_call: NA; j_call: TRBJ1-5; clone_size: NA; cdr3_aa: CASSYSSRGSNQPQHF; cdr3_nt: TGTGCCAGCAGCTACTCATCCCGCGGGAGCAATCAGCCCCAGCATTTT
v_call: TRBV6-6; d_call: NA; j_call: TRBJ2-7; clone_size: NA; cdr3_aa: CASSYYREGAYEQYF; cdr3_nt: TGTGCCAGCAGTTACTACAGGGAGGGAGCCTACGAGCAGTACTTC
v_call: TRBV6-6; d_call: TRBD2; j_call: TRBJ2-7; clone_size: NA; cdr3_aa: CASSSPGSGSVYEQYF; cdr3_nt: TGTGCCAGCAGTTCCCCGGGTAGCGGGAGTGTCTACGAGCAGTACTTC
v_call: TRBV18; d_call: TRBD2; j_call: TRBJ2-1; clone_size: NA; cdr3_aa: CASSATGLADNEQFF; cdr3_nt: TGTGCCAGCTCAGCCACGGGACTAGCGGACAATGAGCAGTTCTTC
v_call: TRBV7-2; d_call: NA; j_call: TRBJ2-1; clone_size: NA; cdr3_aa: CASSLEVSSYNEQFF; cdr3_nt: TGTGCCAGCAGCTTAGAGGTGAGCTCCTACAATGAGCAGTTCTTC
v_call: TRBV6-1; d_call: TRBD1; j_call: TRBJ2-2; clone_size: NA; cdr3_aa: CASSEMTGLAGELFF; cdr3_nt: TGTGCCAGCAGTGAGATGACAGGGCTCGCCGGGGAGCTGTTTTTT
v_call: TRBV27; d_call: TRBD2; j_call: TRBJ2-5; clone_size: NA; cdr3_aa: CASSFPWTSQETQYF; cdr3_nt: TGTGCCAGCAGTTTCCCCTGGACTAGCCAGGAGACCCAGTACTTC
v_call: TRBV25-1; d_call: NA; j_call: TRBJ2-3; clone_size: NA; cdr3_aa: CASSDGTGAGTQYF; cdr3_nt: TGTGCCAGCAGTGATGGGACCGGGGCTGGGACGCAGTATTTT
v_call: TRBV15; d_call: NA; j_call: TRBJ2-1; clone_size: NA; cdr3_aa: CATKESRATYNEQFF; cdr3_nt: TGTGCCACCAAGGAGTCCAGGGCCACCTACAATGAGCAGTTCTTC
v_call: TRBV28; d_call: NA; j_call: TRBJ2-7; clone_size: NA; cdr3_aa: CASSPQPGLSLHEQYF; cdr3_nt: TGTGCCAGCAGTCCACAACCGGGACTGTCCCTCCACGAGCAGTACTTC
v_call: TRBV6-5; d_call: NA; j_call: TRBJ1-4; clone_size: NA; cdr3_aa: CASSYSGRATNEKLFF; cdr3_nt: TGTGCCAGCAGTTACTCAGGCCGGGCAACTAATGAAAAACTGTTTTTT
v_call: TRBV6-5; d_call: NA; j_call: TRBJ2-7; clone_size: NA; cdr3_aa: CASSSFLTYEQYF; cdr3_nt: TGTGCCAGCAGTTCCTTTCTAACCTACGAGCAGTACTTC
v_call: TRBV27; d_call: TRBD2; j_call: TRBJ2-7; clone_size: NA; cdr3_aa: CASSRSGTFGLAGSHEQYF; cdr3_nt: TGTGCCAGCAGCCGTTCCGGGACCTTTGGACTAGCGGGGAGCCACGAGCAGTACTTC
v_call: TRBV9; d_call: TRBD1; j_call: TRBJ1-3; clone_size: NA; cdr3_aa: CASSARQGSGNTIYF; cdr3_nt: TGTGCCAGCAGCGCCCGACAGGGCTCTGGAAACACCATATATTTT
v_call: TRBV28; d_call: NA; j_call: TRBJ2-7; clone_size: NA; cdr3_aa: CASSFTGGYEQYF; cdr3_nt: TGTGCCAGCAGTTTCACCGGTGGCTACGAGCAGTACTTC
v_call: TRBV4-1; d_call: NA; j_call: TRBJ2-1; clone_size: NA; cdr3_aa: CASSQLMSSYNEQFF; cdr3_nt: TGCGCCAGCAGCCAGCTAATGAGCTCCTACAATGAGCAGTTCTTC
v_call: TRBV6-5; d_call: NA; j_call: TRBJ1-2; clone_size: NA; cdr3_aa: CASSYSFGGANGYTF; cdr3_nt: TGTGCCAGCAGTTACTCGTTCGGGGGAGCAAATGGCTACACCTTC
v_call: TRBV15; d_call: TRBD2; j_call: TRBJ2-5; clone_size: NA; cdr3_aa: CATSSYSSGRDEETQYF; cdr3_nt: TGTGCCACCAGCAGCTACTCTAGCGGGAGGGACGAGGAGACCCAGTACTTC
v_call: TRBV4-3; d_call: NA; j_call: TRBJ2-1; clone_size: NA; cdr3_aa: CASSPPRSGAEQFF; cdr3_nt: TGCGCCAGCAGCCCACCCCGGTCGGGAGCCGAGCAGTTCTTC
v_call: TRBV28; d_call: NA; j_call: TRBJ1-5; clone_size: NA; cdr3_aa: CASTLGGRTDQPQHF; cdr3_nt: TGTGCCAGCACTCTAGGGGGTAGGACCGATCAGCCCCAGCATTTT
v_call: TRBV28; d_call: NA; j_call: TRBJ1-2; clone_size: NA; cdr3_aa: CASSPLRGYTF; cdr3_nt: TGTGCCAGCAGTCCCCTCCGTGGCTACACCTTC
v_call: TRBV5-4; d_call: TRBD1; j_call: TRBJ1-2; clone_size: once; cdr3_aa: CASSQRTGQNYGYTF; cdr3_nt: TGTGCCAGCAGCCAAAGGACAGGGCAGAACTATGGCTACACCTTC
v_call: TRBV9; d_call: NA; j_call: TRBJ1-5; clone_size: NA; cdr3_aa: CASSVPGRLNSNQPQHF; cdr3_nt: TGTGCCAGCAGCGTCCCGGGACGCCTTAACAGCAATCAGCCCCAGCATTTT
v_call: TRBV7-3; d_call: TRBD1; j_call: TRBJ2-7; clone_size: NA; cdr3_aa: CASSRYRGDEQYF; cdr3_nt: TGTGCCAGCAGCCGATACAGGGGCGACGAGCAGTACTTC
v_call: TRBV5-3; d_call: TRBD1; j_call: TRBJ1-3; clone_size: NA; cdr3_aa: CARSPDRAGNTIYF; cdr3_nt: TGTGCCAGAAGCCCGGACAGGGCTGGAAACACCATATATTTT
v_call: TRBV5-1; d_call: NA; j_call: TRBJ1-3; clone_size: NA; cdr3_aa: CASSLEVSGNTIYF; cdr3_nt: TGCGCCAGCAGCTTGGAGGTTTCGGGAAACACCATATATTTT
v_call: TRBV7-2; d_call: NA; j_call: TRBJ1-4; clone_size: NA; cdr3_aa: CASSLSGNEKLFF; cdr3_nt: TGTGCCAGCAGCTTAAGTGGTAATGAAAAACTGTTTTTT
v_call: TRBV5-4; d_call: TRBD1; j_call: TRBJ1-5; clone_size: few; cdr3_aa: CASSAGTGGNQPQHF; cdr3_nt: TGTGCCAGCAGCGCCGGGACAGGGGGCAATCAGCCCCAGCATTTT
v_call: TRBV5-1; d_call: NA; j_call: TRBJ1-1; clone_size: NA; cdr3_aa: CASSPVGGMNTEAFF; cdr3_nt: TGCGCCAGCAGCCCGGTGGGGGGGATGAACACTGAAGCTTTCTTT
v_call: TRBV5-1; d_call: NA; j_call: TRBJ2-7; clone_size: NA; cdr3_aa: CASSLGPGRSYEQYF; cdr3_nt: TGCGCCAGCAGCTTGGGACCAGGGAGGTCCTACGAGCAGTACTTC
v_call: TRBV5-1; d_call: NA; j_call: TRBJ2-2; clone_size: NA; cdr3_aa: CASSLDWDRLFF; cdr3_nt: TGCGCCAGCAGCTTGGACTGGGACCGCCTGTTTTTT
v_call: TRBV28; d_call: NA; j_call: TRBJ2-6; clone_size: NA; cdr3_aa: CASSSRGAGANVLTF; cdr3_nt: TGTGCCAGCAGCTCGAGGGGGGCTGGGGCCAACGTCCTGACTTTC
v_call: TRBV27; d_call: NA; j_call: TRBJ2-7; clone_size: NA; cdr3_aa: CASSPLGGASEQYF; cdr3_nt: TGTGCCAGCAGTCCCCTGGGGGGGGCGAGCGAGCAGTACTTC
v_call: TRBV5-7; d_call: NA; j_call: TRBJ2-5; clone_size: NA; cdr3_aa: CASRSMPGGGETQYF; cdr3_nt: TGTGCCAGCAGGTCCATGCCCGGGGGCGGGGAGACCCAGTACTTC
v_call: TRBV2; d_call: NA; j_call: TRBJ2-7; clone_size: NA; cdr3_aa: CASSVDASGEQYF; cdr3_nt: TGTGCCAGCAGTGTTGACGCGAGCGGCGAGCAGTACTTC
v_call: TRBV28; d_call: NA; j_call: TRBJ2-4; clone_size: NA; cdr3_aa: CASSSPQTSAKNIQYF; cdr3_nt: TGTGCCAGCAGTTCCCCGCAAACTAGCGCCAAAAACATTCAGTACTTC
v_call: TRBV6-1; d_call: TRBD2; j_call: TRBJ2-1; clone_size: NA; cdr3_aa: CASSVSGGGLRGNEQFF; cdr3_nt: TGTGCCAGCAGTGTATCGGGCGGGGGGCTACGAGGGAATGAGCAGTTCTTC
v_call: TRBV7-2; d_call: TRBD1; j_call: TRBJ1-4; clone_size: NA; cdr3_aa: CASSSPGTGVEKLFF; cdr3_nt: TGTGCCAGCAGCTCCCCCGGGACAGGTGTTGAAAAACTGTTTTTT